The 20 T cell receptor beta chains below were found in one sample sequenced in a study of blood T cell repertoires in COVID-19. The table came from immunoSEQ multiplex PCR; TCRdb's copy has only in-frame clones and leaves some out. This sample carries approximately 250,000 clones, more than 85% of them seen once, and the ten largest clones take 3.6%. Source material: peripheral blood. The receptors come from a man aged 18 to 30 with active or convalescent COVID-19.

This clone is classed as medium-sized. The chain is built from TRBV7-8 and TRBJ2-3; 8 positions match TRBD2. Trimming removed 5 bases from V and 3 bases from J; junction bases left unmatched: 10. Per germline, CDR1 SGHVS and CDR2 FQNEAQ. The CDR3 is 16 residues long. CDR3 loop: CASSPSSRGGTDTQYF. The CDR3 DNA sequence: TGTGCCAGCAGCCCGAGTTCTCGGGGGGGAACAGATACGCAGTATTTT.

The chain carries TRBV2 and TRBJ2-7; 9 bases match TRBD1. V was clipped by 5 bases and J by 4 bases; unmatched bases: 3. The germline V gene encodes CDR1 SNHLY and CDR2 FYNNEI. The CDR3 contains 13 residues. In DNA, the CDR3 is TGTGCCAGCAGTTGGGACAGGGAATACGAGCAGTACTTC. Translating gives CASSWDREYEQYF.

The chain is built from TRBV13 and TRBJ2-7; TRBD2 is a possible D gene (5 bases). V shed 4 bases and J shed 3 bases, with 16 bases lying between them. CDR1 is PRHDT, CDR2 FYEKMQ, per germline (reference sequence). CDR3 length: 15 amino acids. CDR3 sequence reads: CASSSLERGDYEQYF. Written as DNA, the CDR3 is TGTGCCAGCAGCTCACTGGAACGGGGAGACTACGAGCAGTACTTC.

J is TRBJ2-3 and V is TRBV9; the match to TRBD1 covers 10 bases. After removal of 2 bases from V and 2 bases from J, the junction contained 5 bases not matched to a gene. The CDR3 spans 16 residues. Germline V gene data show CDR1 as SGDLS and CDR2 as YYNGEE. CDR3 sequence (DNA): TGTGCCAGCAGCGTGATCGGGACAGGGGTCACAGATACGCAGTATTTT. It encodes CASSVIGTGVTDTQYF.

V and J are TRBV19 and TRBJ2-7; possibly TRBD2 for D (6 bases). This CDR3 has 13 amino acids. Germline V gene lookup returns CDR1 LNHDA and CDR2 SQIVND (reference sequence). Trimming cost V 6 bases and J 6 bases, with 15 bases left between them. The CDR3 here is CASSFTPGVEQYF. The CDR3 coding sequence is TGTGCCAGTAGCTTCACCCCGGGGGTCGAGCAGTACTTC.

This chain links TRBV19 with TRBJ2-2; no clear D gene. The V gene lost 5 bases and the J gene lost 3 bases, with 13 bases spanning the gap. CDR3 size: 15 residues. Germline V gives CDR1 LNHDA, CDR2 SQIVND (reference sequence). In nucleotides, the CDR3 is TGTGCCAGTAGTTCCAACTTGCCCTACACCGGGGAGCTGTTTTTT. Translation gives CASSSNLPYTGELFF.

The CDR3 nucleotides are TGTGCCTGGAGTGCTTCCTCGAGCACTGAAGCTTTCTTT. Encoded protein: CAWSASSSTEAFF. The chain carries TRBV30 and TRBJ1-1; D not certain. This CDR3 region has 13 residues. Trimming pared 1 base from V and 4 bases from J, leaving 10 bases between. Germline lookup yields CDR1 GTSNPN and CDR2 SVGIG (reference sequence).

CDR3 sequence (DNA): TGTGCCACCAGTGACGGGACAGGACTGTGGGGCTACACCTTC. This codes for CATSDGTGLWGYTF. The chain is built from TRBV24-1 and TRBJ1-2; 8 bases fit TRBD1. The CDR3 sequence is 14 residues long. V lost 4 bases and J lost 8; bases outside the gene matches: 8. Germline values: CDR1 KGHDR, CDR2 SFDVKD.

The chain joins TRBV5-1 to TRBJ2-7, with D hard to call. V gave up 3 bases and J gave up 3 bases, with 13 bases separating them. Germline CDR1 is SGHRS and CDR2 is YFSETQ. The CDR3 contains 14 residues. Written as DNA, the CDR3 is TGCGCCAGCAGCTCTTCGCCTGGCAACTACGAGCAGTACTTC. Its protein product is CASSSSPGNYEQYF.

The J gene is TRBJ1-1, the V gene TRBV27; 8 bases are a match to TRBD1. Per germline, CDR1 MNHEY and CDR2 SMNVEV (reference sequence). The J segment lost 7 bases and the V segment lost 5 bases, leaving 9 bases of the junction unmatched. The CDR3 covers 14 residues. CDR3 nucleotide sequence: TGTGCCAGCAGTCCTCGGGCGACAGGGGTTGAAGCTTTCTTT. This codes for CASSPRATGVEAFF.

V is TRBV12-3 or TRBV12-4 and J is TRBJ2-1; D ambiguous. The CDR3 runs to 11 residues. Trimming removed 5 bases from V and 8 bases from J, with 7 bases in between. The chain's CDR3 is CASSRLYEQFF. The CDR3 DNA sequence: TGTGCCAGCAGTCGTCTCTATGAGCAGTTCTTC.

This chain connects TRBV7-3 to TRBJ1-6; D gene ambiguous. Germline V gene sequence: CDR1 SGHTA, CDR2 FQGTGA. Trimming removed 0 bases from V and 13 bases from J, with 13 bases in between. The CDR3 is 14 amino acids. The CDR3, as DNA: TGTGCCAGCAGCTTAACCGGCCCCACCGGGCCCCTCCACTTT. Its protein is CASSLTGPTGPLHF.

The chain recombines TRBV19 with TRBJ1-1; D remains ambiguous. Trimming left V 5 bases short and J 1 base short, with 11 bases between. The CDR3 is 14 amino acids. CDR1 and CDR2 (germline): LNHDA, SQIVND (reference sequence). In nucleotides, the CDR3 is TGTGCCAGTAGTCGGGGAGGAGCGAACACTGAAGCTTTCTTT. Its translation: CASSRGGANTEAFF.

The chain combines TRBV28 with TRBJ1-3; 7 bases are shared with TRBD1. The CDR3 has 14 amino acids. Germline lookup yields CDR1 MDHEN and CDR2 SYDVKM. V lost 2 bases to trimming and J lost 6 bases; unmatched junction nucleotides: 4. The CDR3: CASSLPTGQNTIYF. For the CDR3, the DNA is TGTGCCAGCAGTTTACCGACAGGGCAAAACACCATATATTTT.

The chain links TRBV5-1 to TRBJ1-1; 7 bases agree with TRBD1. Germline-derived CDR1 and CDR2 are SGHRS and YFSETQ. The V gene end was trimmed by 2 bases and the J gene end by 2 bases; junction bases not matched to a gene: 12. This CDR3 has 17 residues. The DNA for the CDR3 is TGCGCCAGCAGCTTAAAGGCTTTAGGGGGCGCAAACACTGAAGCTTTCTTT. This codes for CASSLKALGGANTEAFF. Using reference TRBV5-1 and TRBJ1-1 for the parts outside the CDR3, the full variable domain is KAGVTQTPRYLIKTRGQQVTLSCSPISGHRSVSWYQQTPGQGLQFLFEYFSETQRNKGNFPGRFSGRQFSNSRSEMNVSTLELGDSALYLCASSLKALGGANTEAFFGQGTRLTVV.

This chain links TRBV5-1 with TRBJ1-4; possibly TRBD1 for D (5 bases). Per germline, CDR1 SGHRS and CDR2 YFSETQ. V was clipped by 2 bases and J by 3 bases, with 14 bases between them. This CDR3 has 16 amino acids. The CDR3 protein is CASSFSGYIANEKLFF. CDR3 coding DNA: TGCGCCAGCAGCTTTTCAGGGTACATTGCTAATGAAAAACTGTTTTTT. The full variable domain, completed using reference TRBV5-1 and TRBJ1-4, is KAGVTQTPRYLIKTRGQQVTLSCSPISGHRSVSWYQQTPGQGLQFLFEYFSETQRNKGNFPGRFSGRQFSNSRSEMNVSTLELGDSALYLCASSFSGYIANEKLFFGSGTQLSVL.

The rearrangement uses TRBV5-4 and TRBJ2-2, with a weak D call TRBD2 (6 bases). V lost 3 bases and J 4 bases, leaving 19 bases between the germline ends. CDR1 and CDR2 from the germline V gene are SGHNT and YYREEE (reference sequence). The CDR3 is made up of 17 amino acids. The CDR3 DNA reads as TGTGCCAGCAGCTCCGGGGGTAGGGGAAGGGTCACCGGGGAGCTGTTTTTT. It specifies CASSSGGRGRVTGELFF.

The V call is TRBV3-1 (or the pseudogene TRBV3-2), the J call TRBJ2-1; the match to TRBD2 covers 14 bases. Losses at the gene ends were 4 bases for V and 13 bases for J; bases not matched to a gene: 15. Germline lookup yields CDR1 LGHDT and CDR2 YNNKEL (reference sequence). CDR3 size: 17 residues. The CDR3 nucleotides read TGTGCCAGCAGCCTAATCGGGGGGACTAGCGGGAGAGGTTATCAGTTCTTC. Translated: CASSLIGGTSGRGYQFF.

The V and J genes are TRBV11-2 and TRBJ2-7; 8 bases are a match to TRBD2. This CDR3 comprises 13 residues. The V segment lost 11 bases and the J segment 6 bases; nucleotides outside the gene matches: 12. CDR1 is SGHAT and CDR2 is FQNNGV in the germline V gene. In DNA form, the CDR3 reads TGTGCCGCCAAATCGGGGGGGCGCGGCGAGCAGTACTTC. Its protein is CAAKSGGRGEQYF.

V is TRBV7-9 and J is TRBJ2-3, with 12 bases matching TRBD2. Germline trimming cut 5 bases from V and 4 bases from J; bases unmatched to any gene: 7. Germline assignment: CDR1 SEHNR and CDR2 FQNEAQ (reference sequence). This CDR3 has 16 residues. DNA for the CDR3: TGTGCCAGCAGCCACACGACTAGCGGGAGCCCAGATACGCAGTATTTT. Amino acids: CASSHTTSGSPDTQYF.